Listed below are T cell receptor beta chains from one sample, sequenced in a study of graft-versus-host responses after intestinal transplantation. No antigen has been assigned to these receptors. Repertoires were generated with immunoSEQ multiplex PCR, while TCRdb's copy carries only in-frame clones and drops some. The sample records 95,000 to 110,000 clones, around 90% being singletons. This specimen was unstimulated CD4+ T cells sorted from spleen or lymph node cells, taken before transplant. All receptors come from a human donor who was the organ donor for an intestinal transplant. CDR3s include the opening cysteine and the closing phenylalanine or tryptophan. D genes are given only for firm matches. The size field is filled for only some rows; it gives once, few, many or a size class.

J gene: TRBJ2-1
clone size: .
V gene: TRBV4-1
D gene: TRBD2
CDR3 DNA: TGCGCCAGCAACCGCCTAGCGGGTTACAATGAGCAGTTCTTC
CDR3 protein: CASNRLAGYNEQFF

J gene: TRBJ1-5
clone size: .
V gene: TRBV19
D gene: TRBD1
CDR3 DNA: TGTGCCAGTAGTCCGGGACAGGGTAGGGGTAACAATCAGCCCCAGCATTTT
CDR3 protein: CASSPGQGRGNNQPQHF

J gene: TRBJ2-7
clone size: .
V gene: TRBV7-2
D gene: TRBD1
CDR3 DNA: TGTGCCAGCAGCGCCCGGACAGGTAGCTCCTACGAGCAGTACTTC
CDR3 protein: CASSARTGSSYEQYF

J gene: TRBJ2-1
clone size: .
V gene: TRBV13
D gene: TRBD2
CDR3 DNA: TGTGCCAGCAGCTTGCGAGGGAGGGGTGGCAATGAGCAGTTCTTC
CDR3 protein: CASSLRGRGGNEQFF

J gene: TRBJ1-5
clone size: .
V gene: TRBV28
D gene: .
CDR3 DNA: TGTGCCAGCAGTTTGCGGGGGGATAGCAATCAGCCCCAGCATTTT
CDR3 protein: CASSLRGDSNQPQHF

J gene: TRBJ2-2
clone size: .
V gene: TRBV11-3
D gene: .
CDR3 DNA: TGTGCCAGCAGCGTGGGACACCGAAACACCGGGGAGCTGTTTTTT
CDR3 protein: CASSVGHRNTGELFF

J gene: TRBJ1-3
clone size: few
V gene: TRBV19
D gene: TRBD1
CDR3 DNA: TGTGCCAGTATCACGGACAGGGGGAAATCCGGAAACACCATATATTTT
CDR3 protein: CASITDRGKSGNTIYF

J gene: TRBJ2-6
clone size: .
V gene: TRBV11-2
D gene: .
CDR3 DNA: TGTGCCAGCAGCTTAGATTCTGCAGGGCCCGGGGCCAACGTCCTGACTTTC
CDR3 protein: CASSLDSAGPGANVLTF

J gene: TRBJ2-1
clone size: .
V gene: TRBV4-1
D gene: TRBD1
CDR3 DNA: TGCGCCAGCAGCCCCGGACAGGGGGCAATTAATGAGCAGTTCTTC
CDR3 protein: CASSPGQGAINEQFF

J gene: TRBJ1-5
clone size: once
V gene: TRBV5-6
D gene: TRBD1
CDR3 DNA: TGTGCCAGCAGCCGAAGAGACAGGGTGGGACAGCCCCAGCATTTT
CDR3 protein: CASSRRDRVGQPQHF

J gene: TRBJ2-7
clone size: .
V gene: TRBV10-3
D gene: .
CDR3 DNA: TGTGCCATCAGTGAGTCGGGTAGTCACTACGAGCAGTACTTC
CDR3 protein: CAISESGSHYEQYF

J gene: TRBJ1-6
clone size: .
V gene: TRBV12-5
D gene: .
CDR3 DNA: TGTGCTAGTGGTTTTGGGACAACCAATTCACCCCTCCACTTT
CDR3 protein: CASGFGTTNSPLHF

J gene: TRBJ1-6
clone size: .
V gene: TRBV5-1
D gene: .
CDR3 DNA: TGCGCCAGCAGCTTGTCTACCGGGAGCGCAAATTCACCCCTCCACTTT
CDR3 protein: CASSLSTGSANSPLHF

J gene: TRBJ2-3
clone size: once
V gene: TRBV7-2
D gene: TRBD1
CDR3 DNA: TGTGCCAGCAGCTTAGGAGGCAGGGCAGGGGGTATCACAGATACGCAGTATTTT
CDR3 protein: CASSLGGRAGGITDTQYF

J gene: TRBJ2-3
clone size: .
V gene: TRBV5-5
D gene: TRBD2
CDR3 DNA: TGTGCCAGCAGCTGGAGACTAGCGGGCACAGATACGCAGTATTTT
CDR3 protein: CASSWRLAGTDTQYF

J gene: TRBJ1-1
clone size: .
V gene: TRBV2
D gene: .
CDR3 DNA: TGTGCCAGCAGTGCGTCCCCGAGTTGGGGTTTCACTGAAGCTTTCTTT
CDR3 protein: CASSASPSWGFTEAFF

J gene: TRBJ2-7
clone size: .
V gene: TRBV9
D gene: TRBD2
CDR3 DNA: TGTGCCCGCAGCGGGGGGGGCGAGTCCTACGAGCAGTACTTC
CDR3 protein: CARSGGGESYEQYF

J gene: TRBJ2-1
clone size: .
V gene: TRBV9
D gene: TRBD2
CDR3 DNA: TGTGCCAGCAGCGTTCGGGCGGGAGGGTTCTACAATGAGCAGTTCTTC
CDR3 protein: CASSVRAGGFYNEQFF

J gene: TRBJ1-1
clone size: .
V gene: TRBV6-6
D gene: .
CDR3 DNA: TGTGCCAGCAGTTCCTCGGGGGCCGGGTTGGACACTGAAGCTTTCTTT
CDR3 protein: CASSSSGAGLDTEAFF

J gene: TRBJ2-3
clone size: few
V gene: TRBV25-1
D gene: .
CDR3 DNA: TGTGCCAGCAGTGAAACTGTTGCTAGGGACAAAACAGATACGCAGTATTTT
CDR3 protein: CASSETVARDKTDTQYF

J gene: TRBJ2-1
clone size: .
V gene: TRBV6-5
D gene: .
CDR3 DNA: TGTGCCAGCAGTTACTATGCTCGGGGCTCCTACAATGAGCAGTTCTTC
CDR3 protein: CASSYYARGSYNEQFF

J gene: TRBJ2-7
clone size: .
V gene: TRBV6-5
D gene: .
CDR3 DNA: TGTGCCAGCAGTTTAACCGGGACTGTGAATGAGCAGTACTTC
CDR3 protein: CASSLTGTVNEQYF

J gene: TRBJ2-4
clone size: once
V gene: TRBV9
D gene: TRBD1
CDR3 DNA: TGTGCCAGCAGCGCCACCGGGACAGAAAACATTCAGTACTTC
CDR3 protein: CASSATGTENIQYF

J gene: TRBJ2-7
clone size: .
V gene: TRBV2
D gene: TRBD1
CDR3 DNA: TGTGCCAGCATCCTTGGGACAGGGGGCTTGCAGTACTTC
CDR3 protein: CASILGTGGLQYF

J gene: TRBJ2-5
clone size: .
V gene: TRBV7-7
D gene: TRBD1
CDR3 DNA: TGTGCTAGCAGCACCGGACAGGGCAGCGTTGAGACCCAGTACTTC
CDR3 protein: CASSTGQGSVETQYF

J gene: TRBJ2-3
clone size: few
V gene: TRBV5-1
D gene: .
CDR3 DNA: TGCGCCAGCAGCTTGACAGATACGCAGTATTTT
CDR3 protein: CASSLTDTQYF

J gene: TRBJ2-3
clone size: .
V gene: TRBV5-4
D gene: TRBD2
CDR3 DNA: TGTGCCAGCAGCCAAAGCCTCGGGGGGGGAGCAGATACGCAGTATTTT
CDR3 protein: CASSQSLGGGADTQYF

J gene: TRBJ1-2
clone size: .
V gene: TRBV6-5
D gene: .
CDR3 DNA: TGTGCCAGCACCATTCTAGGGGCGGGTGGCTACACCTTC
CDR3 protein: CASTILGAGGYTF

J gene: TRBJ1-3
clone size: .
V gene: TRBV2
D gene: .
CDR3 DNA: TGTGCCAGCGGGCGGGGGCCGGGAAACACCATATATTTT
CDR3 protein: CASGRGPGNTIYF

J gene: TRBJ2-1
clone size: .
V gene: TRBV11-2
D gene: .
CDR3 DNA: TGTGCCAGCAGCTTAGTCGCAGGGTGGAATGAGCAGTTCTTC
CDR3 protein: CASSLVAGWNEQFF

J gene: TRBJ1-2
clone size: .
V gene: TRBV29-1
D gene: .
CDR3 DNA: TGCAGCGTAGAAAGGAACAGGGAAGGCGGCTACACCTTC
CDR3 protein: CSVERNREGGYTF

J gene: TRBJ2-1
clone size: .
V gene: TRBV7-9
D gene: .
CDR3 DNA: TGTGCCAGCAGCACCCGGGACTTTACCAATGAGCAGTTCTTC
CDR3 protein: CASSTRDFTNEQFF

J gene: TRBJ2-7
clone size: once
V gene: TRBV10-1
D gene: .
CDR3 DNA: TGCGCCAGCAGTGAATCGGGGTACGAGCAGTACTTC
CDR3 protein: CASSESGYEQYF

J gene: TRBJ1-1
clone size: .
V gene: TRBV11-3
D gene: .
CDR3 DNA: TGTGCCAGCAGCTTAGGGGACCTTCGAGGGAACACTGAAGCTTTCTTT
CDR3 protein: CASSLGDLRGNTEAFF

J gene: TRBJ2-5
clone size: .
V gene: TRBV18
D gene: .
CDR3 DNA: TGTGCCAGCTCACCACGTACAGGGCAAGAGACCCAGTACTTC
CDR3 protein: CASSPRTGQETQYF

J gene: TRBJ1-3
clone size: .
V gene: TRBV19
D gene: .
CDR3 DNA: TGTGCCAGTACCAGGGTACGGGACTCCCTTCGAAACACCATATATTTT
CDR3 protein: CASTRVRDSLRNTIYF

J gene: TRBJ1-6
clone size: .
V gene: TRBV6-5
D gene: .
CDR3 DNA: TGTGCCAGCAGTGTACAGGGCACCTATAATTCACCCCTCCACTTT
CDR3 protein: CASSVQGTYNSPLHF

J gene: TRBJ1-1
clone size: .
V gene: TRBV25-1
D gene: TRBD1
CDR3 DNA: TGTGCCAGCAGTGGGGGACAGTGTAGAGCTTTCTTT
CDR3 protein: CASSGGQCRAFF

J gene: TRBJ2-7
clone size: .
V gene: TRBV6-6
D gene: TRBD2
CDR3 DNA: TGTGCCAGCAGGACTAGCCGCGAGCAGTACTTC
CDR3 protein: CASRTSREQYF

J gene: TRBJ1-4
clone size: .
V gene: TRBV18
D gene: TRBD1
CDR3 DNA: TGTGCCAGCTCTCCGGGACAGGGGAGTGAAAAACTGTTTTTT
CDR3 protein: CASSPGQGSEKLFF

J gene: TRBJ2-7
clone size: .
V gene: TRBV30
D gene: TRBD1
CDR3 DNA: TGTGCCTGGAGTGGGACAGGGGTGAAATACGAGCAGTACTTC
CDR3 protein: CAWSGTGVKYEQYF

J gene: TRBJ1-2
clone size: .
V gene: TRBV6-5
D gene: TRBD1
CDR3 DNA: TGTGCCAGCGCGAAACAGGGGGCTAGTGATGGCTACACCTTC
CDR3 protein: CASAKQGASDGYTF

J gene: TRBJ2-7
clone size: .
V gene: TRBV18
D gene: .
CDR3 DNA: TGTGCCAGCTCACCCCTTAGTGAGGGAACCTACGAGCAGTACTTC
CDR3 protein: CASSPLSEGTYEQYF

J gene: TRBJ2-7
clone size: .
V gene: TRBV5-1
D gene: .
CDR3 DNA: TGCGCCAGCAGTGGTGGGCTTGAACGGGAGCAGTACTTC
CDR3 protein: CASSGGLEREQYF

J gene: TRBJ1-3
clone size: once
V gene: TRBV7-3
D gene: .
CDR3 DNA: TGTGCCAGCAGCTTGGGCTCTGGAAACACCATATATTTT
CDR3 protein: CASSLGSGNTIYF

J gene: TRBJ2-3
clone size: once
V gene: TRBV14
D gene: .
CDR3 DNA: TGTGCCAGCAGCCAAGCGGGGCTCCTCGGCACAGATACGCAGTATTTT
CDR3 protein: CASSQAGLLGTDTQYF

J gene: TRBJ2-7
clone size: .
V gene: TRBV28
D gene: TRBD2
CDR3 DNA: TGTGCCAGCAGGGGGACTAGCGGCCAGTACTTC
CDR3 protein: CASRGTSGQYF

J gene: TRBJ2-7
clone size: .
V gene: TRBV19
D gene: .
CDR3 DNA: TGTGCCAGTAGCTTTGGGGGAGCCCCTCCGTCCGAGCAGTACTTC
CDR3 protein: CASSFGGAPPSEQYF

J gene: TRBJ1-2
clone size: once
V gene: TRBV15
D gene: TRBD1
CDR3 DNA: TGTGCCACCAGCAGAGAGGGACAGGGGGGCTACACCTTC
CDR3 protein: CATSREGQGGYTF

J gene: TRBJ2-3
clone size: once
V gene: TRBV19
D gene: .
CDR3 DNA: TGTGCCAGTACAAATCAGGGGAGGACAGATACGCAGTATTTT
CDR3 protein: CASTNQGRTDTQYF

J gene: TRBJ2-7
clone size: .
V gene: TRBV19
D gene: .
CDR3 DNA: TGTGCCAGTAGCCGCACGGCTAGCGAATCATACGAGCAGTACTTC
CDR3 protein: CASSRTASESYEQYF

J gene: TRBJ2-5
clone size: .
V gene: TRBV6-6
D gene: TRBD2
CDR3 DNA: TGTGCCAACCTATCCGGGACTAGGGTCCAAGAGACCCAGTACTTC
CDR3 protein: CANLSGTRVQETQYF